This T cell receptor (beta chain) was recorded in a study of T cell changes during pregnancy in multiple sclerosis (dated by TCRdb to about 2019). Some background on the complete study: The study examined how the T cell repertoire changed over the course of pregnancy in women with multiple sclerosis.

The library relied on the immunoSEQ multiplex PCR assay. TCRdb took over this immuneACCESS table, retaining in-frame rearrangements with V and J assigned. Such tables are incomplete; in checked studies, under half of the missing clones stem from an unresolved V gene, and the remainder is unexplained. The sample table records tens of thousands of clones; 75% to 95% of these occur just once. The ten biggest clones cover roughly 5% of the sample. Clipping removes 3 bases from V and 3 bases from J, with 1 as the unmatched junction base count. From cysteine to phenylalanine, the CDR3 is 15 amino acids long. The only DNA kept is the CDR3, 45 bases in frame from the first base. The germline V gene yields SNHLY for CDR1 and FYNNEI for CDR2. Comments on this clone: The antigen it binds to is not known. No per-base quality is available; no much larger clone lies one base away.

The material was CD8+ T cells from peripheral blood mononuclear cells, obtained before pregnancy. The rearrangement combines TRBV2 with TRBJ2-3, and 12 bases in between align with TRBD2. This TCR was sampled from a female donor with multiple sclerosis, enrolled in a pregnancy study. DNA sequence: TGTGCCAGCAGTGAGGGGACTAGCGGGACAGATACGCAGTATTTT. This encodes CASSEGTSGTDTQYF.